A selection of T cell receptor beta chains follows, all from one sample in a study of blood T cell repertoires in COVID-19. Sequencing was performed with immunoSEQ multiplex PCR; in TCRdb, only in-frame clones are kept and a portion is missing. Seen here are about 50,000 clones, around nine tenths observed once, and the top ten hold around 3.1%. The sample was peripheral blood. These receptor sequences come from a human donor in a cohort sampled during active COVID-19. Both conserved end residues are part of each CDR3. The D gene is left open where the match is weak. For some rows the clone size is stated as once, few or many, or as a class when expanded; others skip it.

v_gene	j_gene	d_gene	abundance	CDR3aa	CDR3nt
TRBV9	TRBJ1-1	-	-	CASSVEAGVNTEAFF	TGTGCCAGCAGCGTAGAGGCAGGGGTAAACACTGAAGCTTTCTTT
TRBV7-2	TRBJ2-5	TRBD2	-	CASSLALAIKETQYF	TGTGCCAGCAGCTTAGCACTAGCGATAAAAGAGACCCAGTACTTC
TRBV4-1	TRBJ2-1	TRBD2	-	CASSQEEGSGAPFF	TGCGCCAGCAGCCAAGAAGAGGGCAGCGGGGCCCCGTTCTTC
TRBV9	TRBJ2-5	-	-	CASSSSPLSRETQYF	TGTGCCAGCAGCTCGTCCCCGCTTAGCAGAGAGACCCAGTACTTC
TRBV6-1	TRBJ1-2	-	-	CASSDRAWGYTF	TGTGCCAGCAGTGACAGGGCGTGGGGCTACACCTTC
TRBV11-2	TRBJ2-7	-	-	CASSSLRGQGRPGGYEQYF	TGTGCCAGCAGCTCTCTGAGGGGTCAGGGGAGGCCGGGAGGCTACGAGCAGTACTTC
TRBV19	TRBJ1-2	-	once	CASSMARRYGYTF	TGTGCCAGTAGTATGGCCCGGAGGTATGGCTACACCTTC
TRBV6-1	TRBJ1-2	-	-	CASSDLRVGYTF	TGTGCCAGCAGTGATTTGCGGGTTGGCTACACCTTC
TRBV7-9	TRBJ2-7	-	few	CASSQTRDIYEQYF	TGTGCCAGCAGCCAGACCCGGGACATCTACGAGCAGTACTTC
TRBV5-6	TRBJ1-6	-	-	CASSYGSSYNSPLHF	TGTGCCAGCAGCTATGGGAGCTCCTATAATTCACCCCTCCACTTT
TRBV24-1	TRBJ2-3	TRBD1	once	CATQGASTDTQYF	TGTGCCACCCAGGGGGCCAGCACAGATACGCAGTATTTT
TRBV7-9	TRBJ2-5	TRBD1	-	CASSSLWDRGFEETQYF	TGTGCCAGCAGCTCACTATGGGACAGGGGGTTCGAAGAGACCCAGTACTTC
TRBV6-5	TRBJ1-1	-	-	CASSDTTVNTEAFF	TGTGCCAGCAGCGACACGACCGTGAACACTGAAGCTTTCTTT
TRBV4-2	TRBJ1-2	-	-	CASSHPNSGGYTF	TGTGCCAGCAGCCACCCCAATTCGGGGGGCTACACCTTC
TRBV29-1	TRBJ2-4	TRBD2	-	CSAENYLAGGVFIQYF	TGCAGCGCCGAAAACTACCTAGCGGGAGGAGTATTCATTCAGTACTTC
TRBV2	TRBJ2-1	TRBD2	-	CASSESRRGDEQFF	TGTGCCAGCAGTGAAAGTCGACGGGGGGATGAGCAGTTCTTC
TRBV28	TRBJ1-4	-	-	CASSGTTRANEKLFF	TGTGCCTCATCCGGCACCACTCGGGCTAATGAAAAACTGTTTTTT
TRBV4-2	TRBJ1-2	-	-	CASSPDLGVSLGYTF	TGTGCCAGCAGCCCCGATCTAGGGGTTAGTTTGGGCTACACCTTC
TRBV7-8	TRBJ1-5	-	-	CASSLGDPNSNQPQHF	TGTGCCAGCAGCTTAGGTGATCCTAATAGCAATCAGCCCCAGCATTTT
TRBV7-2	TRBJ1-2	TRBD1	-	CASSKQGQGYGYTF	TGTGCCAGCAGCAAACAGGGGCAAGGGTATGGCTACACCTTC
TRBV4-1	TRBJ1-1	-	-	CASSRERQFTEAFF	TGCGCCAGCAGCCGAGAAAGACAGTTCACTGAAGCTTTCTTT
TRBV4-2	TRBJ2-1	-	-	CASSHDTTRWLHEQFF	TGTGCCAGCAGCCATGATACCACAAGATGGCTCCATGAGCAGTTCTTC
TRBV5-1	TRBJ1-1	TRBD1	-	CASRPGQGLVNTEAFF	TGCGCCAGCAGACCGGGACAGGGGTTGGTGAACACTGAAGCTTTCTTT
TRBV9	TRBJ2-1	-	-	CASSVGGSYNEQFF	TGTGCCAGCAGCGTAGGCGGCTCCTACAATGAGCAGTTCTTC
TRBV30	TRBJ2-1	TRBD1	-	CAWGQGTVNEQFF	TGTGCCTGGGGACAGGGTACTGTCAATGAGCAGTTCTTC
TRBV3-1/TRBV3-2	TRBJ2-2	-	once	CASSQKWLMGELFF	TGTGCCAGCAGCCAGAAGTGGCTCATGGGGGAGCTGTTTTTT
TRBV5-6	TRBJ2-2	-	-	CASSLGLLTGELFF	TGTGCCAGCAGCTTGGGACTTCTCACCGGGGAGCTGTTTTTT
TRBV19	TRBJ2-3	-	-	CASSFTTSNTDTQYF	TGTGCCAGTAGTTTTACAACATCAAACACAGATACGCAGTATTTT
TRBV7-9	TRBJ1-2	-	-	CASSPPSRADNYGYTF	TGTGCCAGCAGCCCCCCCAGCAGGGCCGATAACTATGGCTACACCTTC
TRBV4-2	TRBJ1-1	-	-	CASSVRTQDTEAFF	TGTGCCAGCAGCGTACGGACACAGGACACTGAAGCTTTCTTT
TRBV19	TRBJ1-2	-	-	CASSIGGGYTF	TGTGCCAGTAGTATTGGCGGAGGCTACACCTTC
TRBV5-1	TRBJ2-3	TRBD1	few	CASSPQGAPGDTQYF	TGCGCCAGCAGCCCACAGGGGGCGCCGGGTGATACGCAGTATTTT
TRBV5-1	TRBJ1-4	-	-	CASSFKGRRATNEKLFF	TGCGCCAGCAGCTTTAAAGGGAGACGAGCAACTAATGAAAAACTGTTTTTT
TRBV21-1	TRBJ1-2	-	-	CASSKYGGNYGYTF	TGTGCCAGCAGCAAATATGGCGGTAACTATGGCTACACCTTC
TRBV6-6	TRBJ1-1	-	-	CASSYFAAEAFF	TGTGCCAGCAGTTACTTTGCAGCTGAAGCTTTCTTT